This paragraph covers one TCR beta chain sequence. TCRdb's table, derived via immunoSEQ multiplex PCR, lists solely in-frame clones and lacks some. The sample contains about 33,000 clones, roughly 90% of which appear only once. The record originates from a study of blood T cell repertoires in COVID-19. The overall study: The United States, Italy and Spain provided the acute and convalescent COVID-19 samples.

This TCR was recovered from a human donor in a cohort sampled during active COVID-19. The sequencing input was peripheral blood.

The CDR3 loop is CSATRGRTQYF. The CDR3 DNA reads TGCAGTGCTACCCGCGGCCGTACGCAGTATTTT. The rearrangement joins TRBV20-1 to TRBJ2-3; D call uncertain. V was pared by 4 bases and J by 8 bases, with 10 bases between. Per the germline V gene, CDR1 is DFQATT and CDR2 is SNEGSKA (reference sequence). There are 11 residues in the CDR3.